This T cell receptor beta chain emerged from a study of shared clonotypes between healthy human individuals. Overall study findings and caveats: Some naive CD4 clonotypes, roughly 5%, turned up in common across a handful of donors.

The input for sorted-subset replicate PCRs was about 200 ng DNA, about 30,000 T cell genomes. Profiling relied on immunoSEQ multiplex PCR, and the TCRdb table lists in-frame clones only, not all of them. The table lists about 2.4 million clones, over 85% of them singletons. This CDR3 is 14 amino acids long. Trimming took off 3 bases at V and 1 base at J, with 10 bases between the two ends. Germline V gene data show CDR1 as SGHTA and CDR2 as FQGTGA. A split of CD4+ cells into CD45RA+ naive and CD45RA-negative memory subsets was performed. As concerns this clone: Its target is not known.

The sequence derives from a man younger than 35 in good health. Some clones in this sample may be carry-over from other donors' samples. The chain links TRBV7-3 to TRBJ2-7; D not resolved. Specimen: naive CD4+ T cells from PBMCs. Subset described: CD45RA+ positively selected. The CDR3 reads CASSFRVLSYEQYF. In nucleotides, the CDR3 is TGTGCCAGCAGCTTTCGGGTTTTGTCCTACGAGCAGTACTTC.